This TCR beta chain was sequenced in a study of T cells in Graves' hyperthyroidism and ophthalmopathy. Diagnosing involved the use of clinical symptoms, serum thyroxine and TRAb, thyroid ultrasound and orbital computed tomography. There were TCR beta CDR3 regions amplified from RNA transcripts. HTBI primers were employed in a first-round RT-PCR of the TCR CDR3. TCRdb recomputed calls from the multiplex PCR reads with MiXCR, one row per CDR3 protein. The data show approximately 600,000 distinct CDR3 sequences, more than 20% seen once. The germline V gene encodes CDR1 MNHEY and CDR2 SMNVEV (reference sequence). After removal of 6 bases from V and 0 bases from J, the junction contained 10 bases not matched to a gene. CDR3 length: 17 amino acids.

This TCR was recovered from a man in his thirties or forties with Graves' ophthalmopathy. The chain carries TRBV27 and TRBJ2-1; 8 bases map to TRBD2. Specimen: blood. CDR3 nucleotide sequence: TGTGCCAGCAGACACGGGACTAGTGAGAGCTCCTACAATGAGCAGTTCTTC. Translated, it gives CASRHGTSESSYNEQFF.